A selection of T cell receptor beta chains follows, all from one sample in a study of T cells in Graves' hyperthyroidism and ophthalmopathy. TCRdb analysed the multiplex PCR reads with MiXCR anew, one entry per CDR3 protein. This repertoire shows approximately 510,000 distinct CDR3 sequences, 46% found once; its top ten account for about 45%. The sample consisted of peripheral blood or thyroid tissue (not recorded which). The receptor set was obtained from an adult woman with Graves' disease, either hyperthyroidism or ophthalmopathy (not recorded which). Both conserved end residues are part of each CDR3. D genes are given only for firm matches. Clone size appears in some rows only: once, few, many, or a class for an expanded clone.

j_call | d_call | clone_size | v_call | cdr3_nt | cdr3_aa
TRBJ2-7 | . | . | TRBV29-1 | TGCAGCCATCCCAGGGGGGGCCGCTCCTACGAGCAGTACTTC | CSHPRGGRSYEQYF
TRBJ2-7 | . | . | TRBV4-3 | TGCGCCAGCAGCCAAGTTGAAGGGGCTTCCTACGAGCAGTACTTC | CASSQVEGASYEQYF
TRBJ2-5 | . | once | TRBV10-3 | TGTGCCATCAATGTTCAGTCGTCGGGACTGGAGGTGACCCAGTACTTC | CAINVQSSGLEVTQYF
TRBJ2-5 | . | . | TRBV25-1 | TGTGCCAGCAGTGAATCCCGCAGGGGAGGCGAGACCCAGTACTTC | CASSESRRGGETQYF
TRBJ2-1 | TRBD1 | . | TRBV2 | TGTGCCGTCCGACAGGGGCATGAGCAGTTCTTC | CAVRQGHEQFF
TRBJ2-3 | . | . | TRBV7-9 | TGTGCCAGCAGCTTAGACGCGGGAGATACGCAGTATTTT | CASSLDAGDTQYF
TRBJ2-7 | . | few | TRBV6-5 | TGTGCCAGCAGGGATGGGAGCGGAGGAACCTACGAGCAGTACTTC | CASRDGSGGTYEQYF
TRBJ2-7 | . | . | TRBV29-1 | TGCAGTGCTAGGAGACAGGGGAGGGGCTACGAGCAGTACTTC | CSARRQGRGYEQYF
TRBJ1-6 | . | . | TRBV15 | TGTGCCACCAGCAGAGATGGCCCCAATTCACCCCTCCACTTT | CATSRDGPNSPLHF
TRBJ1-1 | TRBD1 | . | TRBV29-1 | TGCAGCGGAACAGGGGTGAACACTGAAGCTTTCTTT | CSGTGVNTEAFF
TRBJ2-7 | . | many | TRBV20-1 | TGCAGTGCCGACAGTCGAACCTACGAGCAGTACTTC | CSADSRTYEQYF
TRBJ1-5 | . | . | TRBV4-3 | TGCGCCAGCAGCCAAGATGTCGGGTCGGTTCAGCCCCAGCATTTT | CASSQDVGSVQPQHF
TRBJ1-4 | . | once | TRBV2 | TGTGCCAGCGTTGAAGTTGGAGAACTGTTTTTT | CASVEVGELFF
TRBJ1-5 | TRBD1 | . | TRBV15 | TGTGCCACCAGCAGAGATCAGGACAGGGCAAATCAGCCCCAGCATTTT | CATSRDQDRANQPQHF
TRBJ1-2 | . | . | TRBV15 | TGTGCCACCAGCGATCAGGGTCACTATGGCTACACCTTC | CATSDQGHYGYTF
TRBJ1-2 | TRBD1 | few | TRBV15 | TGTGCCACCAGGGGACAGGGACCCCCCGAGGACTATGGCTACACCTTC | CATRGQGPPEDYGYTF
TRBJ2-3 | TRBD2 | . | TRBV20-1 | TGCGGTGCTGCCAGTAGGACTAGCGGTGGCACAGATACGCAGTATTTT | CGAASRTSGGTDTQYF
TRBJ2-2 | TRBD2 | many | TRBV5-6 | TGTGCCAGCGGCCCCCTGGCTAGCGGGACGAACACCGGGGAGCTGTTTTTT | CASGPLASGTNTGELFF
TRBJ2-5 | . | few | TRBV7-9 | TGTGCCAGCAGCTTAGATCTTGAGGAGACCCAGTACTTC | CASSLDLEETQYF
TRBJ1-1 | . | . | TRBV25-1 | TGTGCCAGCGGCGGGACGGGGAACACTGAAGCTTTCTTT | CASGGTGNTEAFF
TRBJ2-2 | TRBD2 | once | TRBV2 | TGTGCCAGCAGTAGCGGGAGGGCGACCGGGGAGCTGTCTTGG | CASSSGRATGELSW
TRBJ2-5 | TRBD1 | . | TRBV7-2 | TGTGCCAGCAGCTTAGGGTACAGGGGACGGAACTATGGGGAGACCCAGTACTTC | CASSLGYRGRNYGETQYF
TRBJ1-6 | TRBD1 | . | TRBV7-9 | TGTGCCAGCAGCCACCGGGACAGCCAGTCACCCCTCCACTTT | CASSHRDSQSPLHF
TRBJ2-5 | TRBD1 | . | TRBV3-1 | TGTGCCAGCAGCCAATACTCAGGGACAGGGAGAGAGACCCAGTACTTC | CASSQYSGTGRETQYF
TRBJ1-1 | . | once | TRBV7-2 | TGTGCCAGCAGCATGGACGGAAGGAACACTGAAGCTTTCTTT | CASSMDGRNTEAFF
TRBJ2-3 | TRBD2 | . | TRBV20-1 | TGCAGTGCCTCACCATCTAGCGGGAGCACAGATACGCAGTATTTT | CSASPSSGSTDTQYF
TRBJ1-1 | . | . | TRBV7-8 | TGTGCCAGCAGCCCGGAGTCAAAAGAGACTGAAGCTTTCTTT | CASSPESKETEAFF
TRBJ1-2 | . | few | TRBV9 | TGTGCCAGCTCAAGGGGGGACGGGATTCCCAGGGACGGCTACACCTTC | CASSRGDGIPRDGYTF
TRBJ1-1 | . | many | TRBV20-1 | TGCAGTGCTTTCCAAAGCGGCTCGAGTAACACTGAAGCTTTCTTT | CSAFQSGSSNTEAFF
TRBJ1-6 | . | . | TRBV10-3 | TGTGCCATCAGTAAACCCAAGGGTTCACCCCTCCACTTT | CAISKPKGSPLHF
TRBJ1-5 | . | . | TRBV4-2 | TGTGCCAGCAGCCAAGGCCAGGGGCCACCCCAGCCCCAGCATTTT | CASSQGQGPPQPQHF
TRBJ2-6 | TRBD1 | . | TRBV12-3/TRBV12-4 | TGTGCCAGCAGCGGGACAGGGGTTGGGGCCAACGTCCTGACTTTC | CASSGTGVGANVLTF
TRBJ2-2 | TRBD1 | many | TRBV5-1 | TGCGCCAGCAGCCGGGACAGGGGGGCCGGGGAGCTGTTTTTT | CASSRDRGAGELFF
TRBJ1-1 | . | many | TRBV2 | TGTGCCAGCACTCCGACACAGGGCACTGAAGCTTTCTTT | CASTPTQGTEAFF
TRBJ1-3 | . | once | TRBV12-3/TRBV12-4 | TGTGCCAGCAGTTATAGGGTTCGGGGAAACACCATATATTTT | CASSYRVRGNTIYF
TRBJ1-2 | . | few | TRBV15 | TGTGCCACCAGCATCACAGGATATGGCTACACCTTC | CATSITGYGYTF
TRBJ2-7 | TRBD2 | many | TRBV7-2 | TGTGCCAGCAGCGCGACTAGCGGCCCCTACGAGCAGTACTTC | CASSATSGPYEQYF
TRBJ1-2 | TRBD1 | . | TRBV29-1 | TGCAGCGTTCAACGGCAGGGGGTAGGAAGCTCTGGAAACACCTTC | CSVQRQGVGSSGNTF
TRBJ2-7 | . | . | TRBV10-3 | TGTGCCATCAGGGGGCCTACAAGCTCCTACGAGCAGTACTTC | CAIRGPTSSYEQYF
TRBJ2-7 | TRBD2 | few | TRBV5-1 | TGCGCCAGCAGCTTGCAAGCGGGAGGCTACGAGCAGTACTTC | CASSLQAGGYEQYF
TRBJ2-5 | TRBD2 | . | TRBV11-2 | TGTGCCAGCAGCAGAAGTGGAGCGGGATACCAAGAGACCCAGTACTTC | CASSRSGAGYQETQYF
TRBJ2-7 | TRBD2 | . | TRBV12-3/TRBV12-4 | TGTGCCAGCAGTTTCCATAGCGGGACATTCGAGCAGTACTTC | CASSFHSGTFEQYF
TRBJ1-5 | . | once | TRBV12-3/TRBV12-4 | TGTGCCAGCAGTTATGATCGTGTTCAGCCCCAGCATTTT | CASSYDRVQPQHF
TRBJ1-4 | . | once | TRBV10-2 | TGCGCCAGCGGACGGACAGCAACTAATGAAAAACTGTTTTTT | CASGRTATNEKLFF